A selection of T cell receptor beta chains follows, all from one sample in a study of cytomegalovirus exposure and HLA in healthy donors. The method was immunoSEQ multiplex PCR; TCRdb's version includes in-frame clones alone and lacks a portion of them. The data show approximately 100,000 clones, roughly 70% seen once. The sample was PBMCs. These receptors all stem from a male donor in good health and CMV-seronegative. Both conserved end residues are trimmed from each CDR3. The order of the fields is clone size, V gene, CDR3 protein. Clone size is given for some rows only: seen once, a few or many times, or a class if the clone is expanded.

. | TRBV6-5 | ASSYSRTSTEAF
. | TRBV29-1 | SIQRDSRSGNTIY
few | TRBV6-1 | ASSETGPEAF
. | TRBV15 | AAGPGGFGQPQH
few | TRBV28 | ASSLGGEVQPQH
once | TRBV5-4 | ASSSQGREQY
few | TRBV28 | ASSLGQPGRGYT
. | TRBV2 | ASSVGDIAYEQY
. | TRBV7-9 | ASSLLAGSYQETQY
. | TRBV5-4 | ASSFRTGVWNEQF
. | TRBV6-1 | ASISTGGSTEAF
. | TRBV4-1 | ASSQDTSRAGELF
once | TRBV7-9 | ASSPLDRDYEQY
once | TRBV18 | ASSPRDSPRQY
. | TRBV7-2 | ASSSSGTYNEQF
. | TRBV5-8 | ASSFWGSGTTSTDTQY
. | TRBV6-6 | ASRDRGNEKLF